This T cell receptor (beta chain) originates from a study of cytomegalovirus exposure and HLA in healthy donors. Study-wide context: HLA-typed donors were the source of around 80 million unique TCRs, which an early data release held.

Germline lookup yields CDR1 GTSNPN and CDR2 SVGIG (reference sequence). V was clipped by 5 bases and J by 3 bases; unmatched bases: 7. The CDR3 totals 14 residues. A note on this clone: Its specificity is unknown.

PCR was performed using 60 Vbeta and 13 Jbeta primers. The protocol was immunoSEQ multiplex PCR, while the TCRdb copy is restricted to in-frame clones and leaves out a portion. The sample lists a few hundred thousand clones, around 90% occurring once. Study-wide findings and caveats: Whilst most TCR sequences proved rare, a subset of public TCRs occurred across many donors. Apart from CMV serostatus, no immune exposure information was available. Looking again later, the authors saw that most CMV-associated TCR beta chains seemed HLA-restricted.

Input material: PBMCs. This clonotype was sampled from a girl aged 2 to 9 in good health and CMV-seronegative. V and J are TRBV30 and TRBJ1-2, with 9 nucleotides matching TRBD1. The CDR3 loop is CAWGRQGDYYGYTF. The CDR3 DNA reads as TGTGCCTGGGGCAGACAGGGGGACTACTATGGCTACACCTTC.